Included here is one TCR beta chain sequence, with context. V lost 2 bases, J lost 8 bases, and 12 bases lay in between. Per the germline V gene, CDR1 is MNHEY and CDR2 is SVGEGT. The CDR3 is 13 residues long. These data come from a study of blood T cells in healthy people across ages. For the second PCR, which ran for about 7 to 11 cycles, a sample-barcoded 5' primer and a J-beta primer mix were used. No fewer than 3 million CDR3-containing paired-end reads came from each sample. TCRdb used MiXCR to reprocess the 5' RACE reads, holding one entry per CDR3 protein. There are around 1,100,000 distinct CDR3 sequences in the sample; under 40% occur only once, and around 12% lies in the top ten.

The sequenced material came from blood. The rearrangement uses TRBV6-2 or TRBV6-3 and TRBJ1-2; D gene uncertain. The receptor was derived from a man aged 18 to 30 in good health. DNA for the CDR3: TGTGCCAGCAGTTACGTGGCAGTTCCAGGCTACACCTTC. Its protein is CASSYVAVPGYTF.